This TCR beta chain is drawn from a study of blood T cell repertoires in COVID-19. Study-level background: Samples of COVID-19 (acute and convalescent) were obtained from the United States, Italy and Spain.

Clones were sequenced by immunoSEQ multiplex PCR, and TCRdb holds only the in-frame ones, with some missing. This sample has about 410,000 clones, with roughly 91% found just once. Adults between about 18 and 89 years of age took part from 20 to 25 US areas. Cohorts were assigned according to the clinical history that participants reported. Resolution of symptoms, clearance, or two negative PCRs was present in recovered Cohort 3 donors. The clonotype comes from a young man who had recovered from COVID-19. What was sequenced was PBMCs or T cells enriched from blood (not recorded which).

As DNA, the CDR3 is TGTGCCAGCGTTCGCATAGGGGGCATCCACGAGCAGTACTTC. The encoded protein is CASVRIGGIHEQYF. V usage is TRBV28 and J usage is TRBJ2-7, with TRBD1 matching 7 bases. This CDR3 region has 14 residues. V shed 8 bases, J shed 5 bases, and the junction held 12 bases outside the gene matches. CDR1 MDHEN and CDR2 SYDVKM come from the germline V gene.